Listed here are 19 T cell receptor beta chains from one sample, sequenced in a study of radiation and T cells in renal cell carcinoma. Method: immunoSEQ multiplex PCR; TCRdb's copy keeps in-frame clones and lacks some. The sample yields more than 100,000 clones, about 88% seen once. Specified time point: blood 2 weeks post-SBRT. Treatment of the sample: 15 Gy SBRT to primary tumor, nephrectomy 4 weeks later. Sample: blood, taken from a patient whose treatment included radiotherapy and nephrectomy. These receptor sequences come from a woman in her seventies with renal cell carcinoma.

The chain uses TRBV10-3 and TRBJ1-4; D gene unclear. Trimming removed 10 bases from V and 6 bases from J, with 15 bases in between. Germline V gene data show CDR1 as ENHRY and CDR2 as SYGVKD. The CDR3 sequence is 13 residues long. CDR3 nucleotide sequence: TGTGCCACTAGCCCCGGGAGGGATGAAAAACTGTTTTTT. Amino acid sequence: CATSPGRDEKLFF.

This chain joins TRBV18 and TRBJ1-1, with D uncertain. This CDR3 has 13 amino acids. V was cut by 5 bases and J by 1 base, with 8 bases left in between. Germline assignment: CDR1 KGHSH and CDR2 LQKENI. The CDR3 nucleotides read TGTGCCAGCTCATTAGAACAGAACACTGAAGCTTTCTTT. Translating gives CASSLEQNTEAFF.

In nucleotides, the CDR3 is TGTGCCAGCAGCCCGGGGTGGGGGCTCGATCAAGAGACCCAGTACTTC. Translation gives CASSPGWGLDQETQYF. The rearrangement joins TRBV7-8 to TRBJ2-5, with D possibly TRBD1 on 6 matching bases. CDR1 and CDR2 from the germline V gene are SGHVS and FQNEAQ. V dropped 5 bases and J dropped 2 bases, with 18 bases sitting between them. This CDR3 spans 16 amino acids.

The V and J genes are TRBV28 and TRBJ2-7, with D hard to call. Trimming removed 3 bases at V and 3 bases at J, with 9 bases between. The length of the CDR3 is 13 residues. Germline CDR1 is MDHEN and CDR2 is SYDVKM. The CDR3 loop is CASSLAVRYEQYF. Written as DNA, the CDR3 is TGTGCCAGCAGTTTGGCGGTCCGCTACGAGCAGTACTTC. The full variable domain, rest sourced from reference TRBV28 and TRBJ2-7, is DVKVTQSSRYLVKRTGEKVFLECVQDMDHENMFWYRQDPGLGLRLIYFSYDVKMKEKGDIPEGYSVSREKKERFSLILESASTNQTSMYLCASSLAVRYEQYFGPGTRLTVT.

This clone was seen only once. The chain uses TRBV9 and TRBJ1-1; perhaps TRBD1 as D (6 bases). The CDR3 loop spans 14 amino acids. The V and J ends lost 0 bases and 1 base respectively, with 7 bases between them. Germline CDR1 is SGDLS and CDR2 is YYNGEE. CDR3 in DNA: TGTGCCAGCAGCGTAGCCAGGGGGAACACTGAAGCTTTCTTT. It is translated as CASSVARGNTEAFF.

V usage is TRBV9 and J usage is TRBJ2-5, with 12 positions matching TRBD2. Germline trimming cut 4 bases from V and 2 bases from J; bases unmatched to any gene: 6. Germline CDR1 reads SGDLS; CDR2 reads YYNGEE. The CDR3 sequence is 16 residues long. CDR3 nucleotides: TGTGCCAGCAGCACCGGGACTAGCGGGTTGCAAGAGACCCAGTACTTC. This codes for CASSTGTSGLQETQYF.

This chain connects TRBV19 to TRBJ1-1; D is undetermined. The V and J ends lost 7 bases and 2 bases respectively, with 14 bases between them. This CDR3 has 14 residues. Per germline, CDR1 LNHDA and CDR2 SQIVND (reference sequence). In nucleotides, the CDR3 is TGTGCCAGTAAGGTGGGGTATTTTAACACTGAAGCTTTCTTT. Translated, it gives CASKVGYFNTEAFF.

J is TRBJ2-1 and V is TRBV5-1; D is ambiguous. Germline V gives CDR1 SGHRS, CDR2 YFSETQ. CDR3 size: 13 residues. Trimming left V 5 bases short and J 5 bases short, with 11 bases between. CDR3 bases: TGCGCCAGCAGGAATGAGTATAACAATGAGCAGTTCTTC. This encodes CASRNEYNNEQFF.

The chain joins TRBV4-2 to TRBJ2-2; D might be TRBD1 (5 bases). The CDR3 length is 16 residues. Trimming stripped 1 base from V and 2 bases from J, with 11 bases between. From germline, CDR1 is LGHNA and CDR2 YNFKEQ. DNA of the CDR3: TGTGCCAGCAGCCAAGTCCAGGGCAAAAACACCGGGGAGCTGTTTTTT. As protein: CASSQVQGKNTGELFF.

V is TRBV11-3 and J is TRBJ1-1; D remains ambiguous. Between the trimmed V and J ends, which lost 4 bases and 1 base, there was a span of 16 bases. The CDR3 runs 16 residues. Germline CDR1 SGHNT, CDR2 YENEEA. This chain's CDR3 is CASSSEMARTNTEAFF. DNA of the CDR3: TGTGCCAGCAGCTCGGAGATGGCACGAACGAACACTGAAGCTTTCTTT.

The J gene is TRBJ2-5, the V gene TRBV13; D may be TRBD1 or TRBD2 (7 bases each). The CDR3 runs 15 residues. Germline V lookup: CDR1 PRHDT, CDR2 FYEKMQ (reference sequence). The V end was cut by 5 bases, the J end by 2 bases, with 15 bases between. As DNA, the CDR3 is TGTGCCAGCAGCCCGGGGAGGGGGCGGCAAGAGACCCAGTACTTC. It translates to CASSPGRGRQETQYF. The whole variable domain, filled in from reference TRBV13 and TRBJ2-5, reads AAGVIQSPRHLIKEKRETATLKCYPIPRHDTVYWYQQGPGQDPQFLISFYEKMQSDKGSIPDRFSAQQFSDYHSELNMSSLELGDSALYFCASSPGRGRQETQYFGPGTRLLVL.

J is TRBJ1-2 and V is TRBV7-2; D uncertain. The length of the CDR3 is 14 residues. V lost 0 bases and J lost 3, with 8 bases in between. Per germline, CDR1 SGHTA and CDR2 FQGNSA. The CDR3 nucleotides are TGTGCCAGCAGCTTAGCTTCCCTAGACTATGGCTACACCTTC. Translating it yields CASSLASLDYGYTF.

This clone came up once. The chain uses TRBV27 and TRBJ1-1; 8 bases align to TRBD1. V was clipped by 2 bases and J by 5 bases; unmatched bases: 4. This CDR3 region has 14 residues. The germline gives CDR1 MNHEY, CDR2 SMNVEV (reference sequence). The DNA for the CDR3 is TGTGCCAGCAGTTTAGGACAGGGAGGGACTGAAGCTTTCTTT. Amino acids: CASSLGQGGTEAFF.

J is TRBJ2-7 and V is TRBV5-1, with TRBD1 matching 8 bases. V dropped 4 bases and J dropped 5; count of bases not matched to a gene: 11. Per germline, CDR1 SGHRS and CDR2 YFSETQ. The CDR3 sequence is 15 residues long. CDR3 bases: TGCGCCAGCAGCATCGACAGGGGCCCCCCCCACGAGCAGTACTTC. As protein: CASSIDRGPPHEQYF.

The chain employs TRBV7-9 and TRBJ1-1, with D uncertain. The CDR3 is 12 amino acids. Between the trimmed V and J ends, which lost 2 bases and 7 bases, there was a span of 8 bases. Germline loops: CDR1 SEHNR, CDR2 FQNEAQ (reference sequence). The CDR3 DNA reads TGTGCCAGCAGCTTATCGAAGGGTGAAGCTTTCTTT. It codes for CASSLSKGEAFF. Full variable domain (missing parts from reference TRBV7-9 and TRBJ1-1): DTGVSQNPRHKITKRGQNVTFRCDPISEHNRLYWYRQTLGQGPEFLTYFQNEAQLEKSRLLSDRFSAERPKGSFSTLEIQRTEQGDSAMYLCASSLSKGEAFFGQGTRLTVV.

V and J are TRBV28 and TRBJ2-2; TRBD2 matches 10 bases. The CDR3 covers 12 residues. V lost 5 bases, J lost 15 bases, and 6 bases stayed unmatched. Germline V gene sequence: CDR1 MDHEN, CDR2 SYDVKM. CDR3 nucleotides: TGTGCCAGCAGTCCCCTAGCGGGGGTGGTGTTTTTT. Its translation: CASSPLAGVVFF.

The chain is built from TRBV14 and TRBJ2-1; D possibly corresponds to TRBD2 (5 bases). Per the germline V gene, CDR1 is SGHDN and CDR2 is FVKESK. The CDR3 is 18 amino acids. The V gene lost 0 bases and the J gene lost 0 bases, with 15 bases spanning the gap. The CDR3 here is CASSQDWAGVNSYNEQFF. Written as DNA, the CDR3 is TGTGCCAGCAGCCAAGATTGGGCCGGGGTTAACTCCTACAATGAGCAGTTCTTC.

The chain couples TRBV7-2 to TRBJ2-5; 12 nucleotides line up with TRBD2. This CDR3 is 16 amino acids long. V lost 5 bases to trimming and J lost 5 bases; unmatched junction nucleotides: 9. CDR1 and CDR2 (germline): SGHTA, FQGNSA. The CDR3 sequence: CASSRRTSGAGETQYF. For the CDR3, the DNA is TGTGCCAGCAGCCGCCGGACTAGCGGGGCGGGGGAGACCCAGTACTTC.

The count of this clone is one. The V and J genes are TRBV7-9 and TRBJ2-3; D remains ambiguous. V was shortened by 1 base and J by 4 bases, with 3 bases between the two germline ends. The germline V gene has CDR1 SEHNR and CDR2 FQNEAQ (reference sequence). The CDR3 extends over 12 amino acids. This CDR3 is CASSLEADTQYF. As DNA, the CDR3 is TGTGCCAGCAGCTTAGAGGCAGATACGCAGTATTTT.